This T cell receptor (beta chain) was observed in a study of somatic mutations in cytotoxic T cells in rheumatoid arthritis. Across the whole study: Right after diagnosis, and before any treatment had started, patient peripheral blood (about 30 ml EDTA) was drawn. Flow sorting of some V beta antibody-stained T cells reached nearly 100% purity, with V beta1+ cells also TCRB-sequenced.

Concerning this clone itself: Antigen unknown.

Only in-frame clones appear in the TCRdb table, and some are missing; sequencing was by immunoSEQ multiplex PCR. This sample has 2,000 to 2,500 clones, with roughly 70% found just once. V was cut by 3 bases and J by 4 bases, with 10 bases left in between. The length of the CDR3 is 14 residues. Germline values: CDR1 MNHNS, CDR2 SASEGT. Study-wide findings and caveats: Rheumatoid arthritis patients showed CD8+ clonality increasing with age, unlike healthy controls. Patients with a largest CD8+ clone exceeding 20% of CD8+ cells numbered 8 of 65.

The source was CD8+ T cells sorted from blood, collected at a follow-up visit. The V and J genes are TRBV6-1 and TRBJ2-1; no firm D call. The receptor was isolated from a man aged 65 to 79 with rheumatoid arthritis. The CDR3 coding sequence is TGTGCCAGCAGTGATCGGGCGGATTACAATGAGCAGTTCTTC. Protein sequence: CASSDRADYNEQFF.